The entry below gives a single TCR beta chain sequence along with its context. The CDR3 loop spans 13 amino acids. V shed 3 bases and J shed 9 bases, with 11 bases lying between them. Germline lookup yields CDR1 KGHDR and CDR2 SFDVKD. TCRdb called the 5' RACE reads again in MiXCR, with one record for every CDR3 protein. The sample carries approximately 200,000 distinct CDR3 sequences, 9.5% to 15% recorded once. These data belong to a study of CD8 T cells in ankylosing spondylitis. The specimen was blood, either unsorted or a sorted T cell fraction (not recorded which). The sequence was obtained from a male donor with ankylosing spondylitis or in good health (not recorded which). The V gene is TRBV24-1, the J gene TRBJ2-1; D call uncertain. CDR3 coding DNA: TGTGCCACCAGTGATGACATCAGAGGTGAGCAGTTCTTC. It translates to CATSDDIRGEQFF.